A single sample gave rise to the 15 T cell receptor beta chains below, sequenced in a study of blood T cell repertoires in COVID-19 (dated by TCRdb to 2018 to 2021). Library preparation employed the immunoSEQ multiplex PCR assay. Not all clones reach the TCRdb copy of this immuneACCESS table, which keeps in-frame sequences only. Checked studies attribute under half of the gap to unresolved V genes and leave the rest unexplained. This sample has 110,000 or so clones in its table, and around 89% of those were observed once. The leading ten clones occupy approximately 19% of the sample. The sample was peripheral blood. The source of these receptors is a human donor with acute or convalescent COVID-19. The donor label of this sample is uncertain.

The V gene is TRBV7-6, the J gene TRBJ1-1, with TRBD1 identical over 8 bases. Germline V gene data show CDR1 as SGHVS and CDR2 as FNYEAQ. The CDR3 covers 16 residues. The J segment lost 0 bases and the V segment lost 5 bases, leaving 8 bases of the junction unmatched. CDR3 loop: CASSEGQALMNTEAFF. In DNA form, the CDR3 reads TGTGCCAGCAGCGAGGGACAGGCGCTCATGAACACTGAAGCTTTCTTT.

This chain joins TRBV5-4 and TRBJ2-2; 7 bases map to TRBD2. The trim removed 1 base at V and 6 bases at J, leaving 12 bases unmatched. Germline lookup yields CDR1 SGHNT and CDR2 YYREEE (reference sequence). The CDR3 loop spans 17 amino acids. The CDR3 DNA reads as TGTGCCAGCAGCTTGCCCCGTGGCGGGAGAGTCGCCGGGGAGCTGTTTTTT. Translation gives CASSLPRGGRVAGELFF.

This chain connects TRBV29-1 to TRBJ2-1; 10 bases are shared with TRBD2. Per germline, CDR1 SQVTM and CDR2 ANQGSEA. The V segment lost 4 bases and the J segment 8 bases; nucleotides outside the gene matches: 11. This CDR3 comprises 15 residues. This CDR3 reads CSVGSLAGVSDEQFF. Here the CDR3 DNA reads TGCAGCGTTGGTTCCCTAGCGGGAGTATCGGATGAGCAGTTCTTC.

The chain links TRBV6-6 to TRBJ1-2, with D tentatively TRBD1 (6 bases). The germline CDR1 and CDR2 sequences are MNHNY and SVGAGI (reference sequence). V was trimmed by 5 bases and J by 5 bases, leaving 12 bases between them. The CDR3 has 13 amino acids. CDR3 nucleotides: TGTGCCAGCAGTGGAACGAGGGGGTATGGCTACACCTTC. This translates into CASSGTRGYGYTF.

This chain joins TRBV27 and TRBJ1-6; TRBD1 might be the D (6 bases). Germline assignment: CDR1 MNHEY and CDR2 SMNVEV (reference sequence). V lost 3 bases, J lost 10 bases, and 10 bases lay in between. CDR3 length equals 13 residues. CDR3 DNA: TGTGCCAGCAGTTTCAAGGGGGTATCACCCCTCCACTTT. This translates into CASSFKGVSPLHF.

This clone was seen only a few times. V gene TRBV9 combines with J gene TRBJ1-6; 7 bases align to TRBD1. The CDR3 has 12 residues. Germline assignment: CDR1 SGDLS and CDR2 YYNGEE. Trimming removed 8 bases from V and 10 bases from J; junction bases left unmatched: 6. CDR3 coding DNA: TGTGCCAGTTCTACAGGGGACTCACCCCTCCACTTT. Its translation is CASSTGDSPLHF.

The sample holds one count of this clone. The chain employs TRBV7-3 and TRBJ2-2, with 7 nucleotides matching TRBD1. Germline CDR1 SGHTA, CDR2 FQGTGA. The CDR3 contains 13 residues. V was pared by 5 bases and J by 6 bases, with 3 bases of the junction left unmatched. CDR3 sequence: CASSPDRAGELFF. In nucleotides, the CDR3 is TGTGCCAGCAGCCCAGACAGGGCCGGGGAGCTGTTTTTT.

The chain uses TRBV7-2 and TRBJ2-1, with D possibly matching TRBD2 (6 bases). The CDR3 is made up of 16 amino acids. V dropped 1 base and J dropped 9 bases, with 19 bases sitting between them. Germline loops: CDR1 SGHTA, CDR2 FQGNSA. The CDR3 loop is CASSLGGGVGQGEQFF. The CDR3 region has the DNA TGTGCCAGCAGCTTAGGGGGCGGGGTGGGCCAGGGTGAGCAGTTCTTC.

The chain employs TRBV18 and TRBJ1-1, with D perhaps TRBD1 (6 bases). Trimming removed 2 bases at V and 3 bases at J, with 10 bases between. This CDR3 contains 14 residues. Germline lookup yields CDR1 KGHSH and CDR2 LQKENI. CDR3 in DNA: TGTGCCAGCTCACCAGGGGGCAGGGACACTGAAGCTTTCTTT. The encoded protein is CASSPGGRDTEAFF.

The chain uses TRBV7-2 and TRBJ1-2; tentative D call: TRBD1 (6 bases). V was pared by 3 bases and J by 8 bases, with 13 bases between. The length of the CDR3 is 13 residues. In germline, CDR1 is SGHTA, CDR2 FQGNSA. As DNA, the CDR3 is TGTGCCAGCAGCTTTGTTACAGGGCAGGGCTACACCTTC. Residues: CASSFVTGQGYTF.

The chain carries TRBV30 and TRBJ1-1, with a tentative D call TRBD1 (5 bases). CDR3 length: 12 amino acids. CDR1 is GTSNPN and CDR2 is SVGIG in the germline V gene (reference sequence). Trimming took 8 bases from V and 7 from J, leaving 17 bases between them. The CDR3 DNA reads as TGTGCCGCAGAGACAGTCCCGGGTGAAGCTTTCTTT. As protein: CAAETVPGEAFF.

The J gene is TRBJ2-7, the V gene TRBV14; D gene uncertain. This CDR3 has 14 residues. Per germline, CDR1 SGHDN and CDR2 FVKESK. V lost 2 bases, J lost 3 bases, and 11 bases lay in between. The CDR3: CASSQRYRVYEQYF. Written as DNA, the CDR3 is TGTGCCAGCAGCCAACGTTACAGAGTCTACGAGCAGTACTTC.

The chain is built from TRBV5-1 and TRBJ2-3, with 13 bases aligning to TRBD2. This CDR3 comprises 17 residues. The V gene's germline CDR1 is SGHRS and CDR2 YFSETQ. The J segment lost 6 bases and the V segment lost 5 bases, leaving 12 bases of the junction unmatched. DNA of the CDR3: TGCGCCAGCAGTCTCCCAGGGACTAGCGGGGTTATGGATACGCAGTATTTT. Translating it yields CASSLPGTSGVMDTQYF. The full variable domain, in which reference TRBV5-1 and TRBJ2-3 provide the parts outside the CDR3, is KAGVTQTPRYLIKTRGQQVTLSCSPISGHRSVSWYQQTPGQGLQFLFEYFSETQRNKGNFPGRFSGRQFSNSRSEMNVSTLELGDSALYLCASSLPGTSGVMDTQYFGPGTRLTVL.

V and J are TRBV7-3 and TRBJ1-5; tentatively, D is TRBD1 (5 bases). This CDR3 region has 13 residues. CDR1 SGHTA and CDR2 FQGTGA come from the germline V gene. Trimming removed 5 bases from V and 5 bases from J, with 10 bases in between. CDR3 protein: CASSLDNHQPQHF. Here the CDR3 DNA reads TGTGCCAGCAGCCTGGACAACCATCAGCCCCAGCATTTT.

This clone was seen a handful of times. The CDR3 sequence: CSARGQDEAFF. The DNA for the CDR3 is TGCAGTGCTAGGGGACAGGATGAAGCTTTCTTT. The chain combines TRBV20-1 with TRBJ1-1, with 8 bases matching TRBD1. There are 11 residues in the CDR3. Germline V gives CDR1 DFQATT, CDR2 SNEGSKA (reference sequence). Germline trimming cut 3 bases from V and 7 bases from J; bases unmatched to any gene: 1.